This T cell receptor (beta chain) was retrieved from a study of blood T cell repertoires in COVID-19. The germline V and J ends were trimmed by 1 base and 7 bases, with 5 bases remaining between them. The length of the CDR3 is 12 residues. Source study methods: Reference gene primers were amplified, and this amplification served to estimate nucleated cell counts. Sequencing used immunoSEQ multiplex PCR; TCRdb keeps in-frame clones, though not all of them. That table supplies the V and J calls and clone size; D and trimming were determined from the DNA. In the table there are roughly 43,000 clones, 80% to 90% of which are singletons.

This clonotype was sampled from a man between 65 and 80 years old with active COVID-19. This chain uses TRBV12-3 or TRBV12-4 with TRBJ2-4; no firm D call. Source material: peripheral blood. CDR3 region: CASSLGRNIQYF. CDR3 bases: TGTGCCAGCAGTTTAGGCCGGAACATTCAGTACTTC.